Shown below are 9 T cell receptor beta chains from a single sample sequenced in a study of blood T cell repertoires in COVID-19. Sequencing used immunoSEQ multiplex PCR; TCRdb keeps in-frame clones, though not all of them. The table includes over 20,000 clones, about 90% detected once. Material for sequencing was peripheral blood. The receptor set was obtained from a human donor in a cohort sampled during active COVID-19.

This clone was counted a single time. The chain carries TRBV29-1 and TRBJ2-1, with D hard to call. Germline CDR1 reads SQVTM; CDR2 reads ANQGSEA. The V end lost 4 bases, the J end lost 5 bases, and 15 bases lay between the germline ends. This CDR3 is 14 amino acids long. CDR3 bases: TGCAGCGTTGTAAGGCTCGACATCAACAATGAGCAGTTCTTC. Amino acids: CSVVRLDINNEQFF.

For the CDR3, the DNA is TGTGCCATCAGACACCCGGGAGAACAAGAGACCCAGTACTTC. It encodes CAIRHPGEQETQYF. The genes are TRBV10-3 and TRBJ2-5, with D possibly matching TRBD2 (6 bases). This CDR3 is built from 14 residues. Germline values: CDR1 ENHRY, CDR2 SYGVKD. V was trimmed by 6 bases and J by 2 bases, leaving 13 bases between them.

The chain joins TRBV9 to TRBJ2-1; 11 bases line up with TRBD1. The germline gives CDR1 SGDLS, CDR2 YYNGEE. This CDR3 contains 14 residues. The V gene end was trimmed by 3 bases and the J gene end by 6 bases; junction bases not matched to a gene: 2. The CDR3 coding sequence is TGTGCCAGCAGCGAGGGACAGGGGGTCAATGAGCAGTTCTTC. This codes for CASSEGQGVNEQFF.

The rearrangement joins TRBV24-1 to TRBJ2-3; possible D gene TRBD1, 6 bases. Germline-derived CDR1 and CDR2 are KGHDR and SFDVKD. With 3 bases removed from V and 5 bases from J, the gap between germline ends came to 8 bases. The CDR3 extends over 13 amino acids. The CDR3 reads CATSDVQGDTQYF. In DNA, the CDR3 is TGTGCCACCAGTGATGTACAGGGAGATACGCAGTATTTT.

This chain links TRBV28 with TRBJ2-1; TRBD2 aligns across 7 bases. The germline CDR1 and CDR2 sequences are MDHEN and SYDVKM. The CDR3 sequence is 14 residues long. The trim removed 4 bases at V and 7 bases at J, leaving 7 bases unmatched. The CDR3 region is CASSSRAGINEQFF. CDR3 in DNA: TGTGCCAGCAGTTCTCGAGCGGGAATAAATGAGCAGTTCTTC.

The chain has TRBV19 and TRBJ2-1; TRBD2 might be the D (6 bases). The CDR3 sequence is 17 residues long. The germline gives CDR1 LNHDA, CDR2 SQIVND (reference sequence). Trimming left V 3 bases short and J 7 bases short, with 22 bases between. CDR3 nucleotide sequence: TGTGCCAGTAGTATTCGGTTTATGGGAGCGGGCCAAAATGAGCAGTTCTTC. It is translated as CASSIRFMGAGQNEQFF.

The chain has TRBV9 and TRBJ1-1; D possibly corresponds to TRBD1 (5 bases). The CDR3 is made up of 16 amino acids. Per the germline V gene, CDR1 is SGDLS and CDR2 is YYNGEE. V lost 4 bases and J lost 1, with 17 bases in between. CDR3 loop: CASSLGPLGENTEAFF. The CDR3 region has the DNA TGTGCCAGCAGCTTAGGACCCTTAGGGGAGAACACTGAAGCTTTCTTT. Complete variable domain (other parts from reference TRBV9 and TRBJ1-1): DSGVTQTPKHLITATGQRVTLRCSPRSGDLSVYWYQQSLDQGLQFLIQYYNGEERAKGNILERFSAQQFPDLHSELNLSSLELGDSALYFCASSLGPLGENTEAFFGQGTRLTVV.

The CDR3 region has the DNA TGTGCCAGCAACCTAGACCGGACAGGGAACACTGAAGCTTTCTTT. Encoded protein: CASNLDRTGNTEAFF. This chain links TRBV28 with TRBJ1-1, with 7 positions matching TRBD1. The CDR3 has 15 residues. V gave up 7 bases and J gave up 1 base; unmatched junction bases: 9. Per germline, CDR1 MDHEN and CDR2 SYDVKM.

This rearrangement joins TRBV19 to TRBJ2-1, with a weak D call TRBD2 (6 bases). This CDR3 contains 16 residues. Germline V gene lookup returns CDR1 LNHDA and CDR2 SQIVND (reference sequence). V was clipped by 3 bases and J by 1 base, with 13 bases between them. This chain's CDR3 is CASSMFGGGSYNEQFF. CDR3 DNA sequence: TGTGCCAGTAGTATGTTCGGGGGAGGATCCTACAATGAGCAGTTCTTC.